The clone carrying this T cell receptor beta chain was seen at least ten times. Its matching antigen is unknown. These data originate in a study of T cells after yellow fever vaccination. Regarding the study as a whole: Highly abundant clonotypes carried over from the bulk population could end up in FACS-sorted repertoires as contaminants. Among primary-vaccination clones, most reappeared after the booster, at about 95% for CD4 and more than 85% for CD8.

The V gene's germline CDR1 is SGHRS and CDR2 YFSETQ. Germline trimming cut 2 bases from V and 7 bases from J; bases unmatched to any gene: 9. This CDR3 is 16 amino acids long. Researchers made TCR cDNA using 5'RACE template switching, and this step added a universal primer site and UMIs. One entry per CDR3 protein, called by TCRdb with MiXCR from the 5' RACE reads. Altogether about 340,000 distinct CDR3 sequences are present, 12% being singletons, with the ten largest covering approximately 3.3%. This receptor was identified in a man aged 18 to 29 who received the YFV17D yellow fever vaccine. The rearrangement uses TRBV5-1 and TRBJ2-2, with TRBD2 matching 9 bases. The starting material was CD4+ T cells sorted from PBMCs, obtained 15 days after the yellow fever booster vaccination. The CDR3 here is CASSFVAGVTNGELFF. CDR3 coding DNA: TGCGCCAGCAGCTTCGTAGCGGGGGTCACCAACGGGGAGCTGTTTTTT.